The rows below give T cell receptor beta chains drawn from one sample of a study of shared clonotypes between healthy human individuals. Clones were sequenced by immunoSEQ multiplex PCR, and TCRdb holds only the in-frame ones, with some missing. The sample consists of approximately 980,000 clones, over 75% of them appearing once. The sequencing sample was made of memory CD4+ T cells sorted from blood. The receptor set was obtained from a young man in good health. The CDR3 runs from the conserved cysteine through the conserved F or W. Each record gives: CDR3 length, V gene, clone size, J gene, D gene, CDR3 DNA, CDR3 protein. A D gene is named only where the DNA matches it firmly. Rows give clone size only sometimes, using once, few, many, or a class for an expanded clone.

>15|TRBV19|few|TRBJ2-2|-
TGTGCCAGTACCACGCCCCTGGACAGCACCGGGGAGCTGTTTTTT
CASTTPLDSTGELFF
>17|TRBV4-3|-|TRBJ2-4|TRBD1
TGCGCCAGCAGCCAAGGAGGACAGGGAGAGACCAAAAACATTCAGTACTTC
CASSQGGQGETKNIQYF
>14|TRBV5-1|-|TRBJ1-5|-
TGCGCCAGCAGCTTGACAGGGCAGGATCAGCCCCAGCATTTT
CASSLTGQDQPQHF
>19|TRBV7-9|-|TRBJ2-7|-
TGTGCCAGCAGCCCCATGGGTGGAGGGGGCCTGGGACTGGGTGTAAGGAAGCACTTC
CASSPMGGGGLGLGVRKHF
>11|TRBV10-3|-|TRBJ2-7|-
TGTGCCACCGGGTCGGGGTACGAGCAGTACTTC
CATGSGYEQYF
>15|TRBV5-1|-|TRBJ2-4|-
TGCGCCAGCAGCCCGGTATCGGGGACCAAAAACATTCAGTACTTC
CASSPVSGTKNIQYF
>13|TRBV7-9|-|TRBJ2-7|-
TGTGCCAGCAGCCAGATGGGGGCGTCAAAGCAGTACTTC
CASSQMGASKQYF
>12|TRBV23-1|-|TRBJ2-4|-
TGCGCCAGCAGCACTGGGGAAAACATTCAGTACTTC
CASSTGENIQYF
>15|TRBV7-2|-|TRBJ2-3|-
TGTGCCAGCAGCTTAGTAGCGGTAAGCACAGATACGCAGTATTTT
CASSLVAVSTDTQYF
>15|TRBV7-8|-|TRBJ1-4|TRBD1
TGTGCCAGCAGCGGACCACAGGGGGCTAATGAAAAACTGTTTTTT
CASSGPQGANEKLFF
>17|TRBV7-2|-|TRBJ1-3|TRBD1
TGTGCCAGCAGCCTCGAACCGGGACAGGTGTCTGGAAACACCATATATTTT
CASSLEPGQVSGNTIYF
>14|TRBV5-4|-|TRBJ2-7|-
TGTGCCAGCAGCTTGGGGGGTAGCTCCTACGAGCAGTACTTC
CASSLGGSSYEQYF
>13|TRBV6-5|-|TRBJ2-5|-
TGTGCCAGCAGTTACCAGGGGAGAGAGACCCAGTACTTC
CASSYQGRETQYF
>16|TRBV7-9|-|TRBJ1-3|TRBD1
TGTGCCAGCAGCGACCTCAGGGGGAAGGCTGGAAACACCATATATTTT
CASSDLRGKAGNTIYF
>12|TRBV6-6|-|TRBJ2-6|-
TGTGCCGGCCGGGCTGGGGCCAACGTCCTGACTTTC
CAGRAGANVLTF